This TCR beta chain came from a study of PD-L1 blockade in urothelial cancer. Time point described: pretreatment peripheral blood. Only a few counts were recorded for this clone. The germline gives CDR1 SQVTM, CDR2 ANQGSEA. Trimming cost V 3 bases and J 4 bases, with 11 bases left between them. This CDR3 spans 13 amino acids. Sequenced by immunoSEQ multiplex PCR; TCRdb stores in-frame clones only, minus some. This sample yields tens of thousands of clones, of which roughly 90% are seen a single time; around 4.8% belongs to the top ten. This TCR derives from a man aged 70-80 years with urothelial cancer. The material was PBMCs, obtained around atezolizumab (anti-PD-L1) treatment. The chain joins TRBV29-1 to TRBJ2-3, with TRBD1 as a possible D gene (5 bases). For the CDR3, the DNA is TGCAGCGTTGACCTCCTAGGGGCAGATACGCAGTATTTT. Translated, it gives CSVDLLGADTQYF.